The entry below describes one TCR beta chain. Its antigen is as yet unknown. The authors prepared UMI-labeled TRB cDNA libraries by 5' RACE. TCRdb re-called the 5' RACE reads and catalogs CDR3 proteins one per entry, DNA excluded. Found here are tens of thousands of distinct CDR3 sequences; the top ten clones hold more than 0.5%. Naive CD8+ T cells showed a CD45RO-CCR7+CD27+CD95- phenotype. These data are taken from a study of CXCR3-negative and CXCR3-positive naive CD8 T cells. Turning to the study itself: Per library, roughly 1.6 +/- 0.3 million reads; some 140 million TRB reads overall. Findings and limits, study-wide: Memory CD8+ cells showed much lower diversity, while both naive subsets were comparably high. TRB CDR3s of CXCR3-positive naive cells were more hydrophobic than those of CXCR3-negative naive cells.

The origin of this receptor is a human donor in good health. Some clones in this sample may be carry-over from other donors' samples. What was sequenced was naive CXCR3+ CD8+ T cells from blood. As for subset: CD45RO-CCR7+CD27+CD95- naive CD8+ T cells expressing CXCR3 (TNR3+).

CDR3 sequence: CASSPYRDNYEQYF. The V call is TRBV28, the J call TRBJ2-7; as DNA is missing, the TRBD1 call by TCRdb cannot be tested. The CDR3 runs to 14 residues. CDR1 and CDR2 from the germline V gene are MDHEN and SYDVKM.